Here is one T cell receptor beta chain with its context. Its antigen remains unknown. The assay was immunoSEQ multiplex PCR, and TCRdb's table has in-frame clones only and misses some. The sample records 5,500 to 7,500 clones, roughly 98% being singletons. The sample comes from a study of T cells after posttransplantation cyclophosphamide. Notes on the study in general: Later post-transplant blood repertoires were often dominated by donor CD8+ memory clones.

V was clipped by 6 bases and J by 2 bases, with 10 bases between them. The CDR3 covers 13 residues. CDR1 and CDR2 from the germline V gene are MNHEY and SMNVEV (reference sequence). The chain uses TRBV27 and TRBJ2-5, with TRBD1 as a possible D gene (5 bases). Sequenced material: memory CD4+ T cells sorted from PBMCs. The clonotype was recovered from a middle-aged man in good health, CMV-negative, and a related stem cell transplant donor. CDR3 protein: CASSWTLQETQYF. For the CDR3, the DNA is TGTGCCAGCAGCTGGACACTACAAGAGACCCAGTACTTC.